This TCR beta chain is drawn from a study of memory CD8 T cells in hepatitis C reinfection. Clones were sequenced by immunoSEQ multiplex PCR, and TCRdb holds only the in-frame ones, with some missing. The data show about 43,000 clones, nearly 90% seen once. As to time point: late/post reinfection, 12 to 24 weeks after detection. The sorted cells went straight to TCR sequencing with no prior in vitro expansion. The CDR3 is made up of 15 amino acids. The V gene lost 4 bases and the J gene lost 3 bases, with 16 bases spanning the gap. CDR1 is MGHRA and CDR2 is YSYEKL in the germline V gene. The V gene is TRBV4-1, the J gene TRBJ2-7, with a weak D call TRBD2 (7 bases). The sample consisted of naive CD8+ T cells sorted from blood. This receptor was taken from a young man with hepatitis C virus infection. This CDR3 reads CASSRTTGTNYEQYV. CDR3 in DNA: TGCGCCAGCAGCCGAACCACAGGGACTAACTACGAGCAGTACGTC.